These T cell receptor beta chains were read from a single sample in a study of T-cell memory formation after mild COVID-19. TCRdb reprocessed the 5' RACE reads with MiXCR, giving one entry per CDR3 protein. The table lists roughly 240,000 distinct CDR3 sequences, around 15% of them singletons, with 22% in the top ten. The sample was PBMCs or a T cell subset sorted from them (not recorded which). The origin of the receptors is a young man who had mild COVID-19 (a few samples of this study predate the infection). Cell type and time point are not known. Both conserved end residues are part of each CDR3. A D gene is named only where the DNA matches it firmly. Clone size is given for some rows only: seen once, a few or many times, or a class if the clone is expanded.

clone_size d_call cdr3_length j_call v_call cdr3_aa cdr3_nt
few - 15 TRBJ2-5 TRBV7-2 CASSFRRSGGETQYF TGTGCCAGCAGCTTCCGGCGTAGTGGAGGAGAGACCCAGTACTTC
few - 17 TRBJ1-6 TRBV7-8 CASSLYGGLPYNSPLHF TGTGCCAGCAGCCTTTACGGGGGCCTCCCCTATAATTCACCCCTCCACTTT
few TRBD1 15 TRBJ2-5 TRBV7-2 CASSSNGQGGETQYF TGTGCCAGCAGCTCTAACGGACAGGGCGGAGAGACCCAGTACTTC
- TRBD1 13 TRBJ1-2 TRBV9 CASSEGQHYGYTF TGTGCCAGCAGCGAGGGACAGCACTATGGCTACACCTTC
- - 14 TRBJ1-6 TRBV27 CASGLQGPNSPLHF TGTGCCAGCGGCCTCCAGGGGCCCAATTCACCCCTCCACTTT
many - 15 TRBJ2-7 TRBV7-8 CASSPRRVSSYEQYF TGTGCCAGCAGCCCGAGGAGGGTTAGCTCCTACGAGCAGTACTTC
few - 15 TRBJ2-3 TRBV7-2 CASSLVRGLTDTQYF TGTGCCAGCAGCTTAGTTCGGGGGCTCACAGATACGCAGTATTTT
many - 14 TRBJ1-3 TRBV12-3/TRBV12-4 CASLDGSSGNTIYF TGTGCCAGCTTGGACGGGAGCTCTGGAAACACCATATATTTT
few - 14 TRBJ2-7 TRBV29-1 CSVEGKHGSYEQYF TGCAGCGTTGAAGGGAAGCACGGATCCTACGAGCAGTACTTC
few - 14 TRBJ1-5 TRBV20-1 CSAMQGNSNQPQHF TGCAGTGCTATGCAGGGAAATAGCAATCAGCCCCAGCATTTT
once - 15 TRBJ2-5 TRBV4-2 CASSTNGGAGETQYF TGTGCCAGCAGCACAAATGGGGGGGCAGGGGAGACCCAGTACTTC
- - 14 TRBJ1-1 TRBV18 CASSPWQTNTEAFF TGTGCCAGCTCACCATGGCAGACGAACACTGAAGCTTTCTTT
- - 14 TRBJ2-2 TRBV2 CASSEGRNTGELFF TGTGCCAGCAGTGAGGGAAGAAACACCGGGGAGCTGTTTTTT
- - 13 TRBJ1-1 TRBV7-8 CASSGRGGPEAFF TGTGCCAGCAGCGGTAGAGGGGGACCTGAAGCTTTCTTT
- - 17 TRBJ1-3 TRBV11-2 CASSLGGWDYSGNTIYF TGTGCCAGCAGCTTAGGAGGGTGGGACTACTCTGGAAACACCATATATTTT
- - 16 TRBJ2-3 TRBV14 CASSQTYPGSVYTQYF TGTGCCAGCAGCCAAACCTATCCCGGATCGGTATATACGCAGTATTTT
many - 15 TRBJ2-1 TRBV7-2 CASSGLGSSYNEQFF TGTGCCAGCAGCGGCCTGGGGAGCTCCTACAATGAGCAGTTCTTC
- - 14 TRBJ2-1 TRBV11-2 CASSPGGSNNEQFF TGTGCCAGCAGCCCAGGGGGGTCGAACAATGAGCAGTTCTTC
- TRBD1 15 TRBJ2-7 TRBV6-1 CASSEALGQGTGQYF TGTGCCAGCAGTGAAGCGCTCGGACAGGGGACCGGGCAGTACTTC
- TRBD1 15 TRBJ2-1 TRBV7-9 CASSLGDRAHNEQFF TGTGCCAGCAGCTTAGGGGACAGGGCCCACAATGAGCAGTTCTTC
few - 17 TRBJ1-5 TRBV12-3/TRBV12-4 CASSPNPQPFLGQPQHF TGTGCCAGCAGCCCTAACCCCCAGCCGTTCCTAGGTCAGCCCCAGCATTTT
many - 14 TRBJ2-5 TRBV12-3/TRBV12-4 CASSPRTVQETQYF TGTGCCAGCAGTCCGAGGACAGTCCAAGAGACCCAGTACTTC
- - 15 TRBJ2-7 TRBV5-1 CASSPEPGVTHEQYF TGCGCCAGCAGTCCCGAACCCGGGGTGACCCACGAGCAGTACTTC
few - 13 TRBJ2-5 TRBV20-1 CSARAGNEETQYF TGCAGTGCTAGAGCGGGGAACGAAGAGACCCAGTACTTC
few TRBD1 14 TRBJ1-2 TRBV5-1 CASSSDGTGRGYTF TGCGCCAGCAGCTCCGACGGGACAGGACGAGGCTACACCTTC
many - 12 TRBJ1-1 TRBV12-3/TRBV12-4 CASSLADTEAFF TGTGCCAGCAGTTTAGCGGACACTGAAGCTTTCTTT
- - 16 TRBJ1-1 TRBV7-6 CASSLAETRAPREAFF TGTGCCAGCAGCTTAGCGGAGACAAGGGCCCCTAGGGAAGCTTTCTTT
- - 13 TRBJ2-2 TRBV28 CASRVQGVGELFF TGTGCCAGCAGGGTACAGGGTGTCGGGGAGCTGTTTTTT
- - 13 TRBJ2-1 TRBV10-3 CAITIGPLEEQFF TGTGCCATCACCATAGGACCCCTGGAGGAGCAGTTCTTC